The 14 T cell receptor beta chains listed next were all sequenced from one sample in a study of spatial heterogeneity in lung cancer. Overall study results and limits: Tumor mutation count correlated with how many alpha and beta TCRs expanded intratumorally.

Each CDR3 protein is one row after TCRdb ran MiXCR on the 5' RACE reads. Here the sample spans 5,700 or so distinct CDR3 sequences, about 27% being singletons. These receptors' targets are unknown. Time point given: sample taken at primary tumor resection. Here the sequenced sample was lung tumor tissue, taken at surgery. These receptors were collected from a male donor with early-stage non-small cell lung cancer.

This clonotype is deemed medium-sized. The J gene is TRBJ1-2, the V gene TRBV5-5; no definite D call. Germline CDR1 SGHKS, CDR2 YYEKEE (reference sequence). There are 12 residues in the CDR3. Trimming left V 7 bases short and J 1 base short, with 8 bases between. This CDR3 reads CASSTRNYGYTF. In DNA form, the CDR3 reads TGTGCCAGCTCCACACGTAACTATGGCTACACCTTC.

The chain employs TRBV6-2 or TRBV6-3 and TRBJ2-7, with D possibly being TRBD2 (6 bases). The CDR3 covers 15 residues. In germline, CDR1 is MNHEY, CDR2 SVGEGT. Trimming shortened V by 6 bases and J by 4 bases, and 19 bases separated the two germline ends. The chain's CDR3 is CASSQVLLGRYEQYF. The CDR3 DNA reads TGTGCCAGCAGCCAGGTACTACTAGGGAGGTACGAGCAGTACTTC.

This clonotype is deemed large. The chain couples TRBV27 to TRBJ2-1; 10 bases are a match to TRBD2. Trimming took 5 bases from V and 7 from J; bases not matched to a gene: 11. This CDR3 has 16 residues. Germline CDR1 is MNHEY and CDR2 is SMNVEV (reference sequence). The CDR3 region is CASSRSSGRLRNEQFF. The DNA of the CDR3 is TGTGCCAGCAGTCGTTCTAGCGGGAGATTAAGAAATGAGCAGTTCTTC.

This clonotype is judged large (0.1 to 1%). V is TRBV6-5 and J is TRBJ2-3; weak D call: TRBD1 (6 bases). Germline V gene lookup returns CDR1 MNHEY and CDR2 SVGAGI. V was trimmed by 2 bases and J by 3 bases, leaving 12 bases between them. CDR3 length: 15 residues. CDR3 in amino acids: CASSYLSGVTDTQYF. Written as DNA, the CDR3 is TGTGCCAGCAGTTACCTTTCAGGGGTTACAGATACGCAGTATTTT.

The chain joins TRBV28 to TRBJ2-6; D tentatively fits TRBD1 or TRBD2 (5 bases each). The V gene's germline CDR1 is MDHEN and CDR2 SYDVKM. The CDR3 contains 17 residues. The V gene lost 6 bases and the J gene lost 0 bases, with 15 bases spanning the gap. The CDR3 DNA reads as TGTGCCAGCAGCCTACCGGGACCAAGCTCTGGGGCCAACGTCCTGACTTTC. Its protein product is CASSLPGPSSGANVLTF.

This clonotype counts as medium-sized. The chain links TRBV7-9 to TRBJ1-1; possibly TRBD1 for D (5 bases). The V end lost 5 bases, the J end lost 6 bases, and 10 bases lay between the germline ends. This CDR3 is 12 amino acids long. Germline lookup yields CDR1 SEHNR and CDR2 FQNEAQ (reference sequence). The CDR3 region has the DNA TGTGCCAGCAGCCTGACAGCGGCTGAAGCTTTCTTT. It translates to CASSLTAAEAFF.

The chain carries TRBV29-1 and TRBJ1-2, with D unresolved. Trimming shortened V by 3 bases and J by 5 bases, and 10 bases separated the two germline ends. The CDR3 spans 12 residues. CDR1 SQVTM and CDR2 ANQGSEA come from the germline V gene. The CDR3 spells CSVETFTYGYTF. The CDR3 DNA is TGCAGCGTTGAGACTTTCACTTATGGCTACACCTTC.

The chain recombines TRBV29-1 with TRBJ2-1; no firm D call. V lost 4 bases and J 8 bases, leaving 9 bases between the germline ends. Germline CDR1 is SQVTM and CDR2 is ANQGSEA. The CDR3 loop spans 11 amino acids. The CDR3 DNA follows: TGCAGCGTTGCGCTAAGGGATGAGCAGTTCTTC. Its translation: CSVALRDEQFF.

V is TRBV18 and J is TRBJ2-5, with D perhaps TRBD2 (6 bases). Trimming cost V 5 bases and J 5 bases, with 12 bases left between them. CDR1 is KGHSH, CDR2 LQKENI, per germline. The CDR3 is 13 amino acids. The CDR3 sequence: CASSSGTLETQYF. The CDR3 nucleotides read TGTGCCAGCTCATCCGGGACTTTGGAGACCCAGTACTTC.

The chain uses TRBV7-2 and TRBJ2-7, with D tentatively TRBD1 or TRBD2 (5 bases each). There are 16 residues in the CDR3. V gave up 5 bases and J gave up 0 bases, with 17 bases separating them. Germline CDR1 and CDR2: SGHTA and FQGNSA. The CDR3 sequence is CASSPSGGPSSYEQYF. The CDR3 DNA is TGTGCCAGCAGCCCCTCTGGGGGTCCTAGCTCCTACGAGCAGTACTTC.

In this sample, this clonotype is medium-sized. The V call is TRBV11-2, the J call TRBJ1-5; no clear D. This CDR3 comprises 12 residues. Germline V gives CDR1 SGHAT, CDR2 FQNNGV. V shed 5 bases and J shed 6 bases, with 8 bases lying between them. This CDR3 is CASSVTGQPQHF. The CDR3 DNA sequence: TGTGCCAGCAGCGTGACGGGTCAGCCCCAGCATTTT.

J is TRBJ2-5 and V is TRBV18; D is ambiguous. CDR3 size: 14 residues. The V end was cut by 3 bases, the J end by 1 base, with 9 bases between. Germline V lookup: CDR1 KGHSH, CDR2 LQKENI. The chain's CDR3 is CASSPSGGQETQYF. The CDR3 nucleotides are TGTGCCAGCTCACCTTCCGGCGGCCAAGAGACCCAGTACTTC.

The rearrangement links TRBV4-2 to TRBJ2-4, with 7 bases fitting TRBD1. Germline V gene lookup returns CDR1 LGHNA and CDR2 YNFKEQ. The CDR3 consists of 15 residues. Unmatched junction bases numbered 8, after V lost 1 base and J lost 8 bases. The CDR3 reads CASSQAQTGMDIQYF. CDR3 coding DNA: TGTGCCAGCAGCCAAGCCCAGACAGGGATGGACATTCAGTACTTC.

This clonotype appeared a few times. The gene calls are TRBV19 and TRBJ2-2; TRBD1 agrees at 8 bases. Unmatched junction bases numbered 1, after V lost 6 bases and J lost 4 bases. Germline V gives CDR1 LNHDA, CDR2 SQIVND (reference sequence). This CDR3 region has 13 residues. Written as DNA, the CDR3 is TGTGCCAGTAGGGACAGGGCCACCGGGGAGCTGTTTTTT. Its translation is CASRDRATGELFF.